This T cell receptor beta chain emerged from a study of T cell responses to AZD1222 COVID-19 vaccine. Study-wide findings and caveats: Clonal diversity was possibly underestimated, and the donors were mostly white British, with more females.

A word on this clone: The antigen remains undetermined.

Trimming took 4 bases from V and 4 from J, leaving 10 bases between them. This CDR3 is built from 13 residues. Germline V gene data show CDR1 as SNHLY and CDR2 as FYNNEI. Here immunoSEQ multiplex PCR was the method, and the copy in TCRdb shows in-frame clones only, minus some. The sample lists fewer than 250,000 clones, around 93% occurring once. The genes are TRBV2 and TRBJ1-2; D gene ambiguous. This receptor was taken from an adult in good health. The source was peripheral blood, collected on day 0 of MenACWY control vaccination. The CDR3 protein is CASSAGLSYGYTF. The CDR3 DNA follows: TGTGCCAGCAGTGCTGGGTTATCCTATGGCTACACCTTC. The full variable domain, with the rest looked up from reference TRBV2 and TRBJ1-2, is EPEVTQTPSHQVTQMGQEVILRCVPISNHLYFYWYRQILGQKVEFLVSFYNNEISEKSEIFDDQFSVERPDGSNFTLKIRSTKLEDSAMYFCASSAGLSYGYTFGSGTRLTVV.